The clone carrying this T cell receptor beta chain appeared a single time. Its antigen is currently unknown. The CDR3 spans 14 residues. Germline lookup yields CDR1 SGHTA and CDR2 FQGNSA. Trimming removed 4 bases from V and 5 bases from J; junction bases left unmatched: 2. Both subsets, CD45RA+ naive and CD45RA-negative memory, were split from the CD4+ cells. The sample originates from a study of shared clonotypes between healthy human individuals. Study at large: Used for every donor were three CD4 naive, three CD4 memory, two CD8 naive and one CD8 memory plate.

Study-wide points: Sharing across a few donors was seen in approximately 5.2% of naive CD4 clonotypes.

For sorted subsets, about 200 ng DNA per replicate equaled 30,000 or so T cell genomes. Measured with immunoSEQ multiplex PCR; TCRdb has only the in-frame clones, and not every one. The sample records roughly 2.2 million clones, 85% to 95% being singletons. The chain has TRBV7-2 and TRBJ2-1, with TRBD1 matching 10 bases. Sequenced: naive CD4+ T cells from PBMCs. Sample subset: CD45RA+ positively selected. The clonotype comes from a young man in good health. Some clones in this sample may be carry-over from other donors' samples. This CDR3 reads CASSWDRGHNEQFF. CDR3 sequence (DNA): TGTGCCAGCAGCTGGGACAGGGGCCACAATGAGCAGTTCTTC.